This T cell receptor (beta chain) was recorded in a study of CD8 T cells in Susac syndrome. Trimming stripped 3 bases from V and 8 bases from J, with 12 bases between. CDR1 KGHDR and CDR2 SFDVKD come from the germline V gene. The length of the CDR3 is 13 residues. RNA was extracted with the RNeasy kit, and a quantity of roughly 0.45 to 1 ug was reverse transcribed using random hexamers. Via MiXCR, TCRdb re-called the immunoSEQ multiplex PCR reads, giving one row per CDR3 protein. Of nearly 200,000 distinct CDR3 sequences detected, nearly 95% appear once; the ten largest clones hold 0.093%. TEMRA cells were FACS-enriched, with CD8+ and CD4+ T cells isolated negatively.

V and J are TRBV24-1 and TRBJ1-2, with D possibly TRBD1 on 5 matching bases. The sequencing input was CD4+ T cells from PBMCs. This receptor was obtained from a human donor with multiple sclerosis. The CDR3 protein is CATSDQTRDGYTF. CDR3 nucleotide sequence: TGTGCCACCAGTGATCAAACCAGGGACGGCTACACCTTC.